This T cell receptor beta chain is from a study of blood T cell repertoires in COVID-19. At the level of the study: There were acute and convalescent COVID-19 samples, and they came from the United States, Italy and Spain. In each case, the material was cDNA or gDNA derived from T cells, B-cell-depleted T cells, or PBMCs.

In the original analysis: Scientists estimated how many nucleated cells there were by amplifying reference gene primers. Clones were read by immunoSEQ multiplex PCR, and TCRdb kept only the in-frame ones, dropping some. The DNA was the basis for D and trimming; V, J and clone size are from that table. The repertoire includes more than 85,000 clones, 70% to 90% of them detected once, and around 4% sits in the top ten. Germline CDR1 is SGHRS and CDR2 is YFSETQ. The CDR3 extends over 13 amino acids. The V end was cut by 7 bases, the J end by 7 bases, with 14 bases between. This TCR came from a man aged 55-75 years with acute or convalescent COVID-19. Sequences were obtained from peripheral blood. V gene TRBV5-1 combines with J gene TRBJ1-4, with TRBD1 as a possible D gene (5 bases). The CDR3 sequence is CASREGRGEKLFF. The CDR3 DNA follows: TGCGCCAGCCGGGAGGGACGGGGTGAAAAACTGTTTTTT. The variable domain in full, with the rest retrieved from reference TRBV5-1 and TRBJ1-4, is KAGVTQTPRYLIKTRGQQVTLSCSPISGHRSVSWYQQTPGQGLQFLFEYFSETQRNKGNFPGRFSGRQFSNSRSEMNVSTLELGDSALYLCASREGRGEKLFFGSGTQLSVL.